Each of the 3 T cell receptor beta chains below was sequenced from the same sample in a study of CD8 T cell repertoires and HIV-1 epitope variants. Sequencing used immunoSEQ multiplex PCR; TCRdb keeps in-frame clones, though not all of them. The table shows fewer than 7,000 clones, with 55% to 80% occurring only once. These receptors have no identified antigens. Sequences were obtained from cultured CD8+ T cells derived from PBMCs. Receptors originate from a male donor with HIV.

The chain has TRBV25-1 and TRBJ2-3, with D uncertain. Germline V gene sequence: CDR1 MGHDK, CDR2 SYGVNS. Trimming took off 4 bases at V and 5 bases at J, with 7 bases between the two ends. CDR3 size: 12 residues. The CDR3 region has the DNA TGTGCCAGCAGTGGGCCTAGAGATACGCAGTATTTT. Translated: CASSGPRDTQYF.

The CDR3 DNA is TGTGCCGTAACTTGGACTAGAGGTGGCAATGAGCAGTTCTTC. This codes for CAVTWTRGGNEQFF. The chain has TRBV6-5 and TRBJ2-1; TRBD2 matches 7 bases. The germline V gene has CDR1 MNHEY and CDR2 SVGAGI. The CDR3 is made up of 14 amino acids. The V segment lost 11 bases and the J segment 6 bases; nucleotides outside the gene matches: 13.

Only a few counts were recorded for this clone. The gene calls are TRBV27 and TRBJ2-7, with TRBD1 as a possible D gene (5 bases). Germline V gene data show CDR1 as MNHEY and CDR2 as SMNVEV (reference sequence). The CDR3 totals 13 residues. The germline V and J ends were trimmed by 4 bases and 0 bases, with 7 bases remaining between them. As DNA, the CDR3 is TGTGCCAGCAGTTGGGGCGGCTCCTACGAGCAGTACTTC. Translating it yields CASSWGGSYEQYF.